The 16 T cell receptor beta chains reported below all come from one sample, sequenced in a study of blood T cell repertoires in COVID-19. Clones were sequenced by immunoSEQ multiplex PCR, and TCRdb holds only the in-frame ones, with some missing. The table records 200,000 or so clones, 85% to 90% of them present only once. The sequencing input was PBMCs or T cells enriched from blood (not recorded which). These TCRs come from a woman between 40 and 50 years old with acute COVID-19.

The gene calls are TRBV18 and TRBJ2-1, with 12 nucleotides matching TRBD2. Germline CDR1 is KGHSH and CDR2 is LQKENI. The CDR3 runs to 20 residues. V lost 1 base, J lost 0 bases, and 10 bases stayed unmatched. CDR3 DNA: TGTGCCAGCTCACCACTCCCCGGGACTAGCGGGTTTAGCTCCTACAATGAGCAGTTCTTC. This encodes CASSPLPGTSGFSSYNEQFF.

The V gene is TRBV11-1, the J gene TRBJ2-3; 9 positions agree with TRBD2. This CDR3 contains 16 residues. Germline V gene lookup returns CDR1 SGHAT and CDR2 FQDESV (reference sequence). Germline trimming cut 5 bases from V and 2 bases from J; bases unmatched to any gene: 8. The CDR3 loop is CASSPRAGGNTDTQYF. The CDR3 bases are TGTGCCAGCAGCCCTCGTGCGGGAGGGAACACAGATACGCAGTATTTT.

The chain employs TRBV25-1 and TRBJ2-2; 9 bases match TRBD2. The germline CDR1 and CDR2 sequences are MGHDK and SYGVNS. V was clipped by 5 bases and J by 7 bases; unmatched bases: 8. The CDR3 has 15 amino acids. CDR3 loop: CASSPLAGYGGELFF. The CDR3 nucleotides read TGTGCCAGCAGTCCGCTAGCGGGATATGGCGGGGAGCTGTTTTTT.

The chain couples TRBV11-1 to TRBJ2-3, with TRBD1 matching 10 bases. This CDR3 comprises 17 residues. J was trimmed by 2 bases and V by 0 bases; bases with no gene match: 5. Germline-derived CDR1 and CDR2 are SGHAT and FQDESV (reference sequence). The CDR3 sequence: CASSLAVTGGFTDTQYF. DNA for the CDR3: TGTGCCAGCAGCTTAGCGGTGACAGGGGGCTTCACAGATACGCAGTATTTT.

The chain couples TRBV5-6 to TRBJ1-5; perhaps TRBD1 as D (5 bases). The germline V gene has CDR1 SGHDT and CDR2 YYEEEE. V was trimmed by 1 base and J by 9 bases, leaving 17 bases between them. The CDR3 length is 15 residues. The CDR3 region has the DNA TGTGCCAGCAGCTTGTGGACGGGGACTCGTCGGCCCCAGCATTTT. It yields the protein CASSLWTGTRRPQHF.

The gene calls are TRBV5-4 and TRBJ2-1, with D possibly matching TRBD1 (6 bases). V lost 4 bases and J 4 bases, leaving 18 bases between the germline ends. The CDR3 length is 16 residues. Germline V gives CDR1 SGHNT, CDR2 YYREEE (reference sequence). As DNA, the CDR3 is TGTGCCAGCAGCGGGGCCAGGACAGACAGGTACAATGAGCAGTTCTTC. Amino acids: CASSGARTDRYNEQFF.

The gene calls are TRBV3-1 (or the pseudogene TRBV3-2) and TRBJ1-5; 7 nucleotides agree with TRBD1. The CDR3 runs 17 residues. The germline V gene encodes CDR1 LGHDT and CDR2 YNNKEL (reference sequence). V lost 2 bases to trimming and J lost 6 bases; unmatched junction nucleotides: 13. CDR3 in DNA: TGTGCCAGCAGCCAAACGGACAGGCCCGAATCTGGTCAGCCCCAGCATTTT. Amino acid sequence: CASSQTDRPESGQPQHF.

This chain uses TRBV2 with TRBJ1-1; 9 bases map to TRBD1. The trim removed 7 bases at V and 0 bases at J, leaving 6 bases unmatched. CDR1 is SNHLY and CDR2 is FYNNEI in the germline V gene. CDR3 length: 15 amino acids. CDR3: CASKQGAMVNTEAFF. The CDR3 DNA sequence: TGTGCCAGCAAACAGGGGGCGATGGTGAACACTGAAGCTTTCTTT.

This clone has a single count. V usage is TRBV4-2 and J usage is TRBJ2-2, with 10 bases identical to TRBD2. This CDR3 comprises 19 residues. Germline trimming cut 0 bases from V and 5 bases from J; bases unmatched to any gene: 12. Germline assignment: CDR1 LGHNA and CDR2 YNFKEQ. In nucleotides, the CDR3 is TGTGCCAGCAGCCAAGATCCCCTAGCGGGAGAGGGGTATACCGGGGAGCTGTTTTTT. It yields the protein CASSQDPLAGEGYTGELFF.

The chain is built from TRBV4-3 and TRBJ2-3; TRBD2 aligns across 12 bases. Germline V CDR1 and CDR2: LGHNA, YSLEER. With 1 base clipped from V and 6 bases from J, the junction kept 5 bases outside the gene matches. The CDR3 runs to 16 residues. DNA of the CDR3: TGCGCCAGCAGCCAAGCGACTAGCGGGAGTAAGGATACGCAGTATTTT. It specifies CASSQATSGSKDTQYF.

The rearrangement joins TRBV3-1 (or the pseudogene TRBV3-2) to TRBJ2-7, with TRBD2 matching 13 bases. CDR3 size: 16 residues. Unmatched junction bases numbered 5, after V lost 1 base and J lost 5 bases. Germline-derived CDR1 and CDR2 are LGHDT and YNNKEL (reference sequence). This CDR3 reads CASSQGWTSGGDEQYF. In DNA, the CDR3 is TGTGCCAGCAGCCAAGGGTGGACTAGCGGGGGAGACGAGCAGTACTTC.

The chain's CDR3 is CASSQTGNGYTF. The CDR3 nucleotides are TGTGCCAGCAGCCAGACAGGGAATGGCTACACCTTC. V is TRBV4-2 and J is TRBJ1-2, with TRBD1 identical over 7 bases. V gave up 3 bases and J gave up 6 bases; unmatched junction bases: 1. CDR1 and CDR2 from the germline V gene are LGHNA and YNFKEQ. The CDR3 consists of 12 residues.

The chain joins TRBV28 to TRBJ1-2, with D perhaps matching TRBD1 (6 bases). CDR3 size: 16 residues. Looked up from germline, CDR1 is MDHEN and CDR2 is SYDVKM. The V and J ends lost 9 bases and 0 bases respectively, with 20 bases between them. CDR3 nucleotides: TGTGCCAGTAAATCTTGGACAGCCGTTGCTAACTATGGCTACACCTTC. Protein: CASKSWTAVANYGYTF.

The V call is TRBV4-1, the J call TRBJ1-1; D remains ambiguous. This CDR3 region has 18 residues. Germline CDR1 reads MGHRA; CDR2 reads YSYEKL. Trimming left V 0 bases short and J 0 bases short, with 17 bases between. DNA of the CDR3: TGCGCCAGCAGCCAAGATCTCTTGCGGGAATCCATGAACACTGAAGCTTTCTTT. Its protein is CASSQDLLRESMNTEAFF.

This chain joins TRBV4-1 and TRBJ1-3, with D possibly matching TRBD1 (5 bases). The CDR3 is made up of 18 amino acids. Trimming stripped 2 bases from V and 0 bases from J, with 17 bases between. Looked up from germline, CDR1 is MGHRA and CDR2 is YSYEKL. CDR3 bases: TGCGCCAGCAGCCAATGGGGAAGGGACTGGCCCTCTGGAAACACCATATATTTT. It codes for CASSQWGRDWPSGNTIYF.

This chain joins TRBV3-1 (or the pseudogene TRBV3-2) and TRBJ2-3, with 14 bases aligning to TRBD2. The ends lost 3 bases at V and 4 bases at J; junction bases unmatched: 15. CDR1 and CDR2 (germline): LGHDT, YNNKEL (reference sequence). There are 20 residues in the CDR3. The DNA of the CDR3 is TGTGCCAGCAGCCAGGAAAGACCGACTAGCGGGAGGGCCAGAGCAGATACGCAGTATTTT. Protein product: CASSQERPTSGRARADTQYF.